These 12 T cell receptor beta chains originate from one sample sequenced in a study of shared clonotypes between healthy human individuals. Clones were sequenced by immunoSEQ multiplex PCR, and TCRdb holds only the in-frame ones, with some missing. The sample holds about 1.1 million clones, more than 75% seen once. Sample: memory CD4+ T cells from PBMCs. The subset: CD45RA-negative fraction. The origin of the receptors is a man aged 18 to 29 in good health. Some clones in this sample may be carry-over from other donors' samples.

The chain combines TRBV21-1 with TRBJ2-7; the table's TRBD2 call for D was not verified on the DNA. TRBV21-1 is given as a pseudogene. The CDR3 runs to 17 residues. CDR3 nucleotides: TGTGCCAGCAGCAAACCCGGAGGTTTGCGGAATCTATACGAGCAGTACTTC. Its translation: CASSKPGGLRNLYEQYF.

The CDR3 coding sequence is TGTGCCAGCAGCCGGACTAGCGGGACTAATGAGCAGTTCTTC. Protein sequence: CASSRTSGTNEQFF. The rearrangement uses TRBV4-2 and TRBJ2-1; 12 positions match TRBD2. Germline loops: CDR1 LGHNA, CDR2 YNFKEQ. This CDR3 contains 14 residues. V was clipped by 4 bases and J by 7 bases; unmatched bases: 2.

The CDR3 sequence: CASSGEFGEQFF. For the CDR3, the DNA is TGTGCCAGCAGCGGCGAGTTTGGGGAGCAGTTCTTC. The J gene is TRBJ2-1, the V gene TRBV5-4; no definite D call. Germline-derived CDR1 and CDR2 are SGHNT and YYREEE (reference sequence). The CDR3 spans 12 residues. V was trimmed by 4 bases and J by 10 bases, leaving 12 bases between them. The full variable domain, in which reference TRBV5-4 and TRBJ2-1 provide the parts outside the CDR3, is ETGVTQSPTHLIKTRGQQVTLRCSSQSGHNTVSWYQQALGQGPQFIFQYYREEENGRGNFPPRFSGLQFPNYSSELNVNALELDDSALYLCASSGEFGEQFFGPGTRLTVL.

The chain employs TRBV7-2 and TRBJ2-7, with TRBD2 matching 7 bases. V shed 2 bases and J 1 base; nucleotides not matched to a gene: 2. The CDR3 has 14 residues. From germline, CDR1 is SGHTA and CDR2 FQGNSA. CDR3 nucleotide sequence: TGTGCCAGCAGCTTAACGCGGGAGTCCTACGAGCAGTACTTC. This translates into CASSLTRESYEQYF.

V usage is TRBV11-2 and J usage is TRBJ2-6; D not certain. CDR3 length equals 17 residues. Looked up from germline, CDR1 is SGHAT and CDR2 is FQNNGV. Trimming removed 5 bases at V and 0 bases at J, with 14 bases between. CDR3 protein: CASSNLRSGSGANVLTF. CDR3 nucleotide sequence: TGTGCCAGCAGCAATCTACGGTCGGGCTCTGGGGCCAACGTCCTGACTTTC.

CDR3 DNA: TGTGCCAGCGGGGGGACAGGGTCTGCCGGGGAGCTGTTTTTT. As protein: CASGGTGSAGELFF. The chain couples TRBV2 to TRBJ2-2; 9 nucleotides agree with TRBD1. The V segment lost 8 bases and the J segment 6 bases; nucleotides outside the gene matches: 7. The germline V gene encodes CDR1 SNHLY and CDR2 FYNNEI. The CDR3 has 14 residues.

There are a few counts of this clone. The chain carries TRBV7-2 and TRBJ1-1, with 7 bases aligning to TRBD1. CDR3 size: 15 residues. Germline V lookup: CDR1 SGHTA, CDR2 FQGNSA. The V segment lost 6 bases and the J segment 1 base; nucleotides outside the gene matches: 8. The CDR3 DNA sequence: TGTGCCAGCAGTAGACAGGGATCGGGGAACACTGAAGCTTTCTTT. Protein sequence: CASSRQGSGNTEAFF.

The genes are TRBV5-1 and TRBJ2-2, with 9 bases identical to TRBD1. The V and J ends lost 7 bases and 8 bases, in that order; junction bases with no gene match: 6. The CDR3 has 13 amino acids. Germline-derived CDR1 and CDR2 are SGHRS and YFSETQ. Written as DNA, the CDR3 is TGCGCCAGCGGCGGGACAGGGATGGGGGAGCTGTTTTTT. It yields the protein CASGGTGMGELFF.

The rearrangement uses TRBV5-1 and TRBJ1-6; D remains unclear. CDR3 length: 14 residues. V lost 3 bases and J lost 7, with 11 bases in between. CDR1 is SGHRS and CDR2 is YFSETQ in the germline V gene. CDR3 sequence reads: CASSSERWNSPLHF. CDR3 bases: TGCGCCAGCAGCTCCGAACGTTGGAATTCACCCCTCCACTTT. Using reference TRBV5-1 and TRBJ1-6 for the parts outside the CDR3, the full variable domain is KAGVTQTPRYLIKTRGQQVTLSCSPISGHRSVSWYQQTPGQGLQFLFEYFSETQRNKGNFPGRFSGRQFSNSRSEMNVSTLELGDSALYLCASSSERWNSPLHFGNGTRLTVT.

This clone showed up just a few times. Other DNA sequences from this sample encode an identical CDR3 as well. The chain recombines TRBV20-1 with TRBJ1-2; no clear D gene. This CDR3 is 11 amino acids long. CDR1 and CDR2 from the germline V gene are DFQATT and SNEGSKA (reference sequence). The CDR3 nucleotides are TGCAGCGCGGGCCTCTTTAATGGCTACACCTTC. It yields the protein CSAGLFNGYTF.

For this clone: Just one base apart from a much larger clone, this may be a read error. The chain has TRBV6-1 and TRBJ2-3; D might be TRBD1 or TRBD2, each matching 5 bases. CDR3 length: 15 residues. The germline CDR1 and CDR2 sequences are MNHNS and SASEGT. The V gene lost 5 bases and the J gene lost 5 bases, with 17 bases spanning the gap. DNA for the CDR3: TGTGCCAGCAGTACTCGGACAAGGGAGAGAGATACGCAGTATTTT. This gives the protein CASSTRTRERDTQYF.

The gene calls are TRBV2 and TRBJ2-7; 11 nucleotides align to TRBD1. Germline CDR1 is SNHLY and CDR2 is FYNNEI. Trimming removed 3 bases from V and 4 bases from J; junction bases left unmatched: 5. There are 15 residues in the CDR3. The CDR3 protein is CASSDPDRGRYEQYF. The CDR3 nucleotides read TGTGCCAGCAGTGACCCGGACAGGGGGCGGTACGAGCAGTACTTC.